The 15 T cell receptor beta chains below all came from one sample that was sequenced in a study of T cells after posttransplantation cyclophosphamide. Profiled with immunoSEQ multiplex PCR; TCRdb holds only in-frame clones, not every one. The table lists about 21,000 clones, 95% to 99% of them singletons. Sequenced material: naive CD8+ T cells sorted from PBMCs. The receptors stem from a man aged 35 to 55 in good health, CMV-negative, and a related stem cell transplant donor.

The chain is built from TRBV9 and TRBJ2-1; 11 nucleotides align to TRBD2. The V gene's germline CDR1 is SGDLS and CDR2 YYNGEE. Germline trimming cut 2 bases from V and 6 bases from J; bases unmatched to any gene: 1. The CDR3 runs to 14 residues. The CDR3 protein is CASSVSGRANEQFF. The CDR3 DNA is TGTGCCAGCAGCGTTAGCGGGAGGGCCAATGAGCAGTTCTTC.

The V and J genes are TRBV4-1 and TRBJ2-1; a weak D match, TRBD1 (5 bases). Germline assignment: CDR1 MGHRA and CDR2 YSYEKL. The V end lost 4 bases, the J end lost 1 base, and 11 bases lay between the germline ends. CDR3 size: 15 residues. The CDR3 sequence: CASSPGGHSYNEQFF. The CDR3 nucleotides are TGCGCCAGCAGCCCTGGCGGACATTCCTACAATGAGCAGTTCTTC.

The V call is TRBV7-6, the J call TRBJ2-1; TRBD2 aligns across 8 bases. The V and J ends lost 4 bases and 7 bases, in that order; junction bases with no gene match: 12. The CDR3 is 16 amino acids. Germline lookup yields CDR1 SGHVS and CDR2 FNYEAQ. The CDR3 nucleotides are TGTGCCAGCAGCTCCCTACGTAAGCGGGAGATAAATGAGCAGTTCTTC. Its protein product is CASSSLRKREINEQFF.

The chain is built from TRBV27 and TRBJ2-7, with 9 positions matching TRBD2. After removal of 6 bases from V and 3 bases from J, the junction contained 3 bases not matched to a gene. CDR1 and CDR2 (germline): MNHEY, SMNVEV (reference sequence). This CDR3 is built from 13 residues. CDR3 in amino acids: CASRGTSSYEQYF. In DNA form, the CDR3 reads TGTGCCAGCAGAGGGACTAGCAGCTACGAGCAGTACTTC.

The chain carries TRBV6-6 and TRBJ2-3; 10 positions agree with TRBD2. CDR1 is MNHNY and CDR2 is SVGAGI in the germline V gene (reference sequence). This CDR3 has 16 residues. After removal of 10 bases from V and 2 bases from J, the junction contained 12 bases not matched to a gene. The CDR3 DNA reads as TGTGCCACAACCGGGACTAGCGATTTATTCACAGATACGCAGTATTTT. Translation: CATTGTSDLFTDTQYF.

CDR3 DNA sequence: TGCGCCAGCAGCTTAGGACAGGGAGGGGACGAGCAGTACTTC. Translation gives CASSLGQGGDEQYF. The J gene is TRBJ2-7, the V gene TRBV5-1, with D possibly TRBD1 on 8 matching bases. CDR3 length: 14 amino acids. Between the trimmed V and J ends, which lost 2 bases and 5 bases, there was a span of 14 bases. Per the germline V gene, CDR1 is SGHRS and CDR2 is YFSETQ.

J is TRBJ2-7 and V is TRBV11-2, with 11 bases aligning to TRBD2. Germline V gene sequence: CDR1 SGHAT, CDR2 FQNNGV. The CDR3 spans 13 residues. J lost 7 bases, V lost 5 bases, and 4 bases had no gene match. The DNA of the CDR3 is TGTGCCAGCAGCCCCGGGACTAGCGGTGAGCAGTACTTC. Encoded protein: CASSPGTSGEQYF.

The CDR3 protein is CASSYSQGQPQHF. CDR3 DNA sequence: TGTGCCAGCAGTTACTCCCAGGGGCAGCCCCAGCATTTT. This chain links TRBV27 with TRBJ1-5, with a possible D match to TRBD1 (6 bases). V shed 4 bases and J shed 7 bases, with 11 bases lying between them. The CDR3 is made up of 13 amino acids. CDR1 is MNHEY, CDR2 SMNVEV, per germline (reference sequence).

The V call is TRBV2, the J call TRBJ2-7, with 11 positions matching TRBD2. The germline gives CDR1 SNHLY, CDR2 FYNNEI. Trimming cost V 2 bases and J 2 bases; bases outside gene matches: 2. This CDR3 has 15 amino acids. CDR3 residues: CASSELAGGTYEQYF. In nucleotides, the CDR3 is TGTGCCAGCAGTGAACTAGCGGGAGGTACCTACGAGCAGTACTTC.

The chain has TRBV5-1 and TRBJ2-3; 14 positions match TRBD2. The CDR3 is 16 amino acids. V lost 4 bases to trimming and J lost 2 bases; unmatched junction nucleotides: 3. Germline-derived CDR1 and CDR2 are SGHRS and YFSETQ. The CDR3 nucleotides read TGCGCCAGCAGCCAGGGACTAGCGGGAGACACAGATACGCAGTATTTT. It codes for CASSQGLAGDTDTQYF.

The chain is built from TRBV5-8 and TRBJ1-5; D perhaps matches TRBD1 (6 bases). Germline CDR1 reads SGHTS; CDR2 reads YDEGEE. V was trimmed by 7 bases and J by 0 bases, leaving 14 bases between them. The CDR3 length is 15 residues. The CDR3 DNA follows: TGTGCCAGCGCACAGAGGGGGTATAGCAATCAGCCCCAGCATTTT. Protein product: CASAQRGYSNQPQHF.

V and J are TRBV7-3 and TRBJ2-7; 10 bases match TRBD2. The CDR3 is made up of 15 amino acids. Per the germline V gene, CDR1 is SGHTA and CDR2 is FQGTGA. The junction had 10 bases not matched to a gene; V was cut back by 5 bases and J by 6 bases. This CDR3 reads CASSPGLAPMIEQYF. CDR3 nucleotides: TGTGCCAGCAGCCCGGGACTAGCGCCTATGATCGAGCAGTACTTC.

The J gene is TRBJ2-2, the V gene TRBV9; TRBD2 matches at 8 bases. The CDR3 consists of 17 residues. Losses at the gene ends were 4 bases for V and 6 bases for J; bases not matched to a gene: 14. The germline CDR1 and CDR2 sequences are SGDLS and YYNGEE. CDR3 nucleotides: TGTGCCAGCAGCCCCCACGGGGGGGCGTTGATCGCCGGGGAGCTGTTTTTT. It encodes CASSPHGGALIAGELFF.

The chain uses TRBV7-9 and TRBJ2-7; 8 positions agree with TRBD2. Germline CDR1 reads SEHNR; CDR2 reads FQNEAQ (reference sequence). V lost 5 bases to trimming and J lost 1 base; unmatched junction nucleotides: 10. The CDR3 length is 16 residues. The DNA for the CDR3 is TGTGCCAGCAGCGGGTTTCAGCGGGAGCTTTCCTACGAGCAGTACTTC. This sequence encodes CASSGFQRELSYEQYF.

CDR3 bases: TGCAGCGTTGGGGCGGGCTACTCCTACGAGCAGTACTTC. Protein sequence: CSVGAGYSYEQYF. The V call is TRBV29-1, the J call TRBJ2-7; D possibly corresponds to TRBD2 (5 bases). The CDR3 is made up of 13 amino acids. Trimming took 4 bases from V and 0 from J, leaving 10 bases between them. Germline V gives CDR1 SQVTM, CDR2 ANQGSEA.